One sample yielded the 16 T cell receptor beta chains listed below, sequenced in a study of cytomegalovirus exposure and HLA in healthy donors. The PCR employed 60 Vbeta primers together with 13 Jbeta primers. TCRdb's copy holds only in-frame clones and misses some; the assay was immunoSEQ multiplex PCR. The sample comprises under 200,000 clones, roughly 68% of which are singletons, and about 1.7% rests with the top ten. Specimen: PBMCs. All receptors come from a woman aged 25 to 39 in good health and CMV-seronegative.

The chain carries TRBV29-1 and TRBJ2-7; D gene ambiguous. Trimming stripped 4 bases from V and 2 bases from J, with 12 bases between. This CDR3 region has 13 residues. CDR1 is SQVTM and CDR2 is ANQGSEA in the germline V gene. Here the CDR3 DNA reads TGCAGCGTTGTTGCCGAAAGCCCCTACGAGCAGTACTTC. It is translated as CSVVAESPYEQYF.

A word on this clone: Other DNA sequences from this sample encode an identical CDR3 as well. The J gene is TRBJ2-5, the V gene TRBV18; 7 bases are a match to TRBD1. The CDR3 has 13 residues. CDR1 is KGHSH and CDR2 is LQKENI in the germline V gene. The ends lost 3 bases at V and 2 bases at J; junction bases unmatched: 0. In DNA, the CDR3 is TGTGCCAGCTCACCGGGACAGCAAGAGACCCAGTACTTC. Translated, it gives CASSPGQQETQYF.

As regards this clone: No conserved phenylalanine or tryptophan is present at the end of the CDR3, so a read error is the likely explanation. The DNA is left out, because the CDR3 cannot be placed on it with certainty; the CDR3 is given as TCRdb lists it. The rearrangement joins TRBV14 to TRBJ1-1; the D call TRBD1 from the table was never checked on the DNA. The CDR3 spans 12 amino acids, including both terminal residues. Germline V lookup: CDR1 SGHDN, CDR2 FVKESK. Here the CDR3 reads CASSQGSGGAMR.

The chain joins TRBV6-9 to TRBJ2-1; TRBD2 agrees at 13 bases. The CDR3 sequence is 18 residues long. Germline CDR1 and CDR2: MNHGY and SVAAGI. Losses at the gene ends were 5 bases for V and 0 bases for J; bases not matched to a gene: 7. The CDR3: CASSLSRTSGSSYNEQFF. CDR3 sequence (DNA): TGTGCCAGCAGTCTCTCCAGGACTAGCGGGAGCTCCTACAATGAGCAGTTCTTC.

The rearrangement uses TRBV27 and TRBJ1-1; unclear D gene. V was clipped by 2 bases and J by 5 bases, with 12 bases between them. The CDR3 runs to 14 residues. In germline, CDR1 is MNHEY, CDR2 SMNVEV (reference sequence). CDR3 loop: CASSLRLRETEAFF. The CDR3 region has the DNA TGTGCCAGCAGTTTAAGACTTCGGGAGACTGAAGCTTTCTTT.

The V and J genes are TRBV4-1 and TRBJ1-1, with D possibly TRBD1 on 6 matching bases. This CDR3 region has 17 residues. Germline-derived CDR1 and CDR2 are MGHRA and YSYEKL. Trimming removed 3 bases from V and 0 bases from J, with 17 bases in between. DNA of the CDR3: TGCGCCAGCAGCCACAGATCTACAGGGAACTTGAACACTGAAGCTTTCTTT. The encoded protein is CASSHRSTGNLNTEAFF.

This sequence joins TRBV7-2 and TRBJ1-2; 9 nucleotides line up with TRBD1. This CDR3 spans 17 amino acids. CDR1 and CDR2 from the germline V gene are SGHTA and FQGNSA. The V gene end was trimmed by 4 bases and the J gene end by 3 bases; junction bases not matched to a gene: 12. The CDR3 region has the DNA TGTGCCAGCAGCTCCGAAAGACGGACAGGGGTAGACTATGGCTACACCTTC. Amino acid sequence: CASSSERRTGVDYGYTF. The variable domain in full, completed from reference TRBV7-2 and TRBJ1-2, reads GAGVSQSPSNKVTEKGKDVELRCDPISGHTALYWYRQSLGQGLEFLIYFQGNSAPDKSGLPSDRFSAERTGGSVSTLTIQRTQQEDSAVYLCASSSERRTGVDYGYTFGSGTRLTVV.

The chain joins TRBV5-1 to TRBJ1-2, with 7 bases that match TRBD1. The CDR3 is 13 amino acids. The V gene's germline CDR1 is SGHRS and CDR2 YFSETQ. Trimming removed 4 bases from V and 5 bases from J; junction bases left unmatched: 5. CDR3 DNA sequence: TGCGCCAGCAGCCTTGGGACAGAGTATGGCTACACCTTC. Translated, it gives CASSLGTEYGYTF.

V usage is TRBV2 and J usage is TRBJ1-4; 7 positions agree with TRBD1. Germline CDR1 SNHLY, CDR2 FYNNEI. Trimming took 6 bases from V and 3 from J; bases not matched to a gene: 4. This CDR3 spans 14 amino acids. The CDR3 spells CASRTGTANEKLFF. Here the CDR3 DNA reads TGTGCCAGCAGGACCGGGACAGCTAATGAAAAACTGTTTTTT.

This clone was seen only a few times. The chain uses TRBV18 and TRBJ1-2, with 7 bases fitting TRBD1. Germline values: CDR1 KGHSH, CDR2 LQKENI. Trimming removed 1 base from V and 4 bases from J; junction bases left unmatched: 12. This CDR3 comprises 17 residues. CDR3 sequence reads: CASSPRSEDRAIYGYTF. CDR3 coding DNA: TGTGCCAGCTCACCACGGTCGGAAGACAGGGCCATCTATGGCTACACCTTC.

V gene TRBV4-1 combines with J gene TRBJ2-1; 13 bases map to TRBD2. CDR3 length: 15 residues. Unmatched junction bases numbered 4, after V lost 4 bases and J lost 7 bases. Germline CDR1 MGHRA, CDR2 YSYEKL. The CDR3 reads CASSPGLAGKNEQFF. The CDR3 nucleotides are TGCGCCAGCAGCCCGGGACTAGCGGGGAAAAATGAGCAGTTCTTC.

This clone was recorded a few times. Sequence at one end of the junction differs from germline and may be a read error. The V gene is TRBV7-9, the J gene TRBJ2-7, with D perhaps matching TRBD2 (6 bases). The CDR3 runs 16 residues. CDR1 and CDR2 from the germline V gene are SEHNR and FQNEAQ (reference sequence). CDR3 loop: CSSSLARLGISYEQYF. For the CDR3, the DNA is TGTTCCAGCAGCTTAGCGCGACTAGGAATATCTTACGAGCAGTACTTC.

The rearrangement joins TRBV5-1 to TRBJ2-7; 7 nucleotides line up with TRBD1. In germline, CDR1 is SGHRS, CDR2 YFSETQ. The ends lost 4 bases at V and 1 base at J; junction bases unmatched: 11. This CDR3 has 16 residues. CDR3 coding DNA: TGCGCCAGCAGCCGACGGCCAAGGGGGCCATCCTACGAGCAGTACTTC. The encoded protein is CASSRRPRGPSYEQYF.

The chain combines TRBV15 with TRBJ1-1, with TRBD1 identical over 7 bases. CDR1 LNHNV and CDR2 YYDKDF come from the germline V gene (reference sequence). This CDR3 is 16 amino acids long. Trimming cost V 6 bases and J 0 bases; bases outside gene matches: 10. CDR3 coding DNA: TGTGCCACCAGTTCTTACAGGGGCCTACTGAACACTGAAGCTTTCTTT. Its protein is CATSSYRGLLNTEAFF.

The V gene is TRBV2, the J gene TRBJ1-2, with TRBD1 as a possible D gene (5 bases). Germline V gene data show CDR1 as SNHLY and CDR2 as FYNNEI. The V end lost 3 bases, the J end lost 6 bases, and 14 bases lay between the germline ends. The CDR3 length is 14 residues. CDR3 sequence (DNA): TGTGCCAGCAGTGACAGAAGGGGCGCGGATGGCTACACCTTC. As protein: CASSDRRGADGYTF.

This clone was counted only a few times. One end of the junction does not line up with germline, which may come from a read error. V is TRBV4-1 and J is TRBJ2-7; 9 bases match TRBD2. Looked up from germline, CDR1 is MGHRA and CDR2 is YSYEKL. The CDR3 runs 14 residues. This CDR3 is CASSHGGGAYEQYF. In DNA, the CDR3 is TGTGCCAGCAGCCATGGCGGGGGGGCCTACGAGCAGTACTTC.